The subject of this entry is one T cell receptor beta chain. Its binding antigen is unknown. Per-base quality was not reported, and no clone a single base away is much larger than it. This sample was included in a study of beta chain features in type 1 diabetes (dated by TCRdb to the late 2010s). About the study as a whole: No differences in mean age, gender distribution, total cell number or subset yield were found between patients and healthy donors. A total of 107,917,701 sorted cells were examined across all samples, and a strong correlation was observed between cell number per subset and RNA yield. In the study, recently diagnosed type 1 diabetes patients and matched healthy donors were compared on the TCRB repertoires of their sorted circulating CD4+ T cell subsets. Whereas all 30 or so donors provided naive and central memory subsets, regulatory and stem cell-like memory subsets were isolated from just 8 patients and about 8 healthy donors.

The entire amount of isolated RNA was reverse transcribed using the High Capacity cDNA Reverse Transcription Kit, so the sequenced TCRB transcripts were expressed ones. Naive, central memory and regulatory T cell samples underwent deep immunoSEQ sequencing, averaging around 3.6 million total reads per sample. After sorted cells were lysed in RLT buffer, RNA was extracted with DNase-treated RNeasy Micro or Mini kits, with the choice depending on cell number. To prevent cross-contamination, every cell subset was processed on its own, while patient and healthy donor samples were processed together. The immunoSEQ multiplex PCR was used to amplify TCRB sequences from cDNA, yielding 87-bp fragments that span the CDR3 region. Amplicons were sequenced on the Illumina HiSeq platform. The paper's data handling went like this. PCR bias was computationally corrected using synthetic template baselines, reads within Hamming distance 2 were collapsed, and singletons that could not be merged were discarded. Reads were aligned to IMGT to assign V, D and J genes, CDR3 length, and insertions or deletions at six rearrangement sites. Within each subset, clonotype counts were normalized to sorted cell number, after which true diversity and Gini coefficients were computed with the tcR R package. The overlap coefficient, calculated on TCRB nucleotide sequences, was used to quantify repertoire sharing. As a proxy for the pre-selection repertoire, out-of-frame TCRB sequences from naive cells were analyzed. Here the immuneACCESS table is served through TCRdb, limited to in-frame sequences with V and J called. Missing clones are a known gap in these copies; in checked studies unresolved V genes cover under half, and the rest lacks a known reason. V and J calls and clone size are as listed in that table; D and trimming were resolved from the DNA. This sample lists fewer than 250,000 clones; around 68% were detected once. Of the sample, approximately 0.05% falls within the top ten clones.

Cut back by 2 bases and 2 bases, the V and J ends lie 10 bases apart. The CDR3 goes from the cysteine to the phenylalanine over 13 residues. Of the read, only the CDR3 DNA is kept; its 39 bases are in frame from base 1. The germline V gene (reference sequence) yields GTSNPN for CDR1 and SVGIG for CDR2. Each donor gave one peripheral blood draw, about 100 mL on average, collected into heparinised tubes. A BD FACSAria II was used to sort naive, central memory, regulatory and stem cell-like memory CD4+ T cells with a panel that included CD45RO, CCR7, CD25, CD127, CD95 and CD27. Every sorted population had a purity above 95%. PBMCs were isolated right away by Lymphoprep density gradient centrifugation and were stained directly, without culture. So that batch effects would be minimized, each experiment stained and sorted samples in pairs, pairing one healthy donor with one patient. Study-wide findings and limitations: Naive, central memory and regulatory TCRB repertoires appeared to be more alike among patients than among healthy donors. Because cDNA rather than genomic DNA was sequenced, highly expressing activated cells could have been over-represented, although no difference in activation and CD3 levels was found between groups. In all four CD4+ subsets, TCRB CDR3 length was moderately but significantly shorter in type 1 diabetes patients. Patients with type 1 diabetes made fewer insertions and deleted more nucleotides at VDJ recombination sites, implying thymic rearrangement abnormalities. Only small numbers of individuals were included in the HLA sub-analyses, which left unresolved whether HLA type had any influence on TCRB rearrangement. PCR might favor shorter templates, but patient and control samples were amplified and corrected together, so any skew would affect both groups equally.

The material sequenced was naive CD4+ T cells from blood. In light of the paper, this sample's cell subset or site label describes: true naive CD4+ T cells. In this chain, TRBV30 is recombined with TRBJ2-7, with no reliable assignment of the D segment. This clonotype originated in a man in his thirties or forties in good health. The CDR3 region reads CAWSSGSPYEQYF. The DNA is TGTGCCTGGAGTTCCGGTAGCCCCTACGAGCAGTACTTC.